The present T cell receptor beta chain was sequenced within a study of Graves' ophthalmopathy and Graves' hyperthyroidism. Trimming pared 10 bases from V and 3 bases from J, leaving 15 bases between. Germline loops: CDR1 LNHDA, CDR2 SQIVND (reference sequence). This CDR3 region has 13 residues. This clonotype was recorded at least ten times. Patients were diagnosed from clinical symptoms, serum thyroxine, TRAb, thyroid ultrasound and orbital computed tomography. The authors amplified TCR beta CDR3 regions, and they did so from RNA transcripts for repertoire sequencing. The authors performed first-round RT-PCR with HTBI primers and then a second-round multiplex PCR. TCRdb reprocessed the multiplex PCR reads with MiXCR, giving one entry per CDR3 protein. The sample contains around 1.1 million distinct CDR3 sequences, 36% of which appear only once.

The genes are TRBV19 and TRBJ1-2; D gene uncertain. Specimen: peripheral blood or thyroid tissue (not recorded which). The source of this sequence is an adult man with Graves' hyperthyroidism. The CDR3 here is CATQTRRDYGYTF. CDR3 DNA: TGTGCCACCCAGACAAGAAGGGACTATGGCTACACCTTC.